This T cell receptor beta chain was captured in a study of blood T cells in healthy people across ages. Looking at the study overall: There was about one barcoded beta molecule captured by template switching per two T cells.

V shed 3 bases and J 1 base; nucleotides not matched to a gene: 6. Germline V CDR1 and CDR2: SGHRS, YFSETQ. The CDR3 has 16 amino acids. This clonotype was recorded only once. Its antigen is as yet unknown. Study-wide points: Observed TCR beta diversity per million T cells went down as age went up. This fall followed a roughly linear course with age.

Sample-barcoded 5' priming and a J-beta primer mix drove a second PCR of about 6 to 11 cycles. The template-switch adaptor, which had 12 random nucleotides, put a tag on each cDNA molecule. TCRdb independently ran MiXCR on the 5' RACE reads; one entry per CDR3 protein. The sample shows hundreds of thousands of distinct CDR3 sequences, more than 20% of them seen only once. The rearrangement links TRBV5-1 to TRBJ2-5, with 10 bases lining up with TRBD2. Source material: blood. This TCR was sampled from a man aged 70-80 years in good health. The CDR3 spells CASSSSGTSAQETQYF. The CDR3 DNA sequence: TGCGCCAGCAGCTCATCCGGGACTAGCGCCCAAGAGACCCAGTACTTC.